These 7 T cell receptor beta chains were all obtained from the same sample, sequenced in a study of OX40 agonist ivuxolimab in advanced cancers. The data were produced by immunoSEQ multiplex PCR, yet TCRdb's version contains in-frame clones alone and is incomplete. The sample records under 85,000 clones, 88% being singletons. The sequencing used CD4+ or CD8+ T cells sorted from blood, collected in a trial of the OX40 agonist ivuxolimab. The source of these receptors is an adult with an advanced solid tumor such as melanoma, head and neck, liver or kidney cancer.

This chain joins TRBV10-3 and TRBJ2-4, with a weak D call TRBD2 (5 bases). CDR3 size: 13 residues. CDR1 is ENHRY and CDR2 is SYGVKD in the germline V gene. Trimming took 4 bases from V and 3 from J, leaving 7 bases between them. CDR3 residues: CAISVGGKNIQYF. As DNA, the CDR3 is TGTGCCATCAGTGTTGGAGGCAAAAACATTCAGTACTTC.

The rearrangement links TRBV11-2 to TRBJ2-5, with 8 bases fitting TRBD2. Germline CDR1 and CDR2: SGHAT and FQNNGV. Trimming removed 5 bases from V and 5 bases from J; junction bases left unmatched: 4. The CDR3 sequence is 13 residues long. The CDR3: CASSRGGRETQYF. The CDR3 nucleotides are TGTGCCAGCAGCCGGGGGGGCCGTGAGACCCAGTACTTC.

The chain joins TRBV6-6 to TRBJ2-1; 7 bases align to TRBD2. The CDR3 loop spans 13 amino acids. Germline values: CDR1 MNHNY, CDR2 SVGAGI (reference sequence). J gave up 8 bases and V 6 bases, and 7 bases lay outside the gene matches. CDR3 sequence (DNA): TGTGCCAGCAGGAGGGGAGGGGTAGATGAGCAGTTCTTC. This sequence encodes CASRRGGVDEQFF.

This clone has a single count. The chain combines TRBV7-2 with TRBJ2-1; D is unclear. The germline CDR1 and CDR2 sequences are SGHTA and FQGNSA. V was pared by 1 base and J by 8 bases, with 6 bases between. The CDR3 is made up of 12 amino acids. CDR3 sequence (DNA): TGTGCCAGCAGCTTAGAGGGTTATGAGCAGTTCTTC. Translated: CASSLEGYEQFF. The full variable domain, rest sourced from reference TRBV7-2 and TRBJ2-1, is GAGVSQSPSNKVTEKGKDVELRCDPISGHTALYWYRQSLGQGLEFLIYFQGNSAPDKSGLPSDRFSAERTGGSVSTLTIQRTQQEDSAVYLCASSLEGYEQFFGPGTRLTVL.

This clone was seen once. V gene TRBV18 combines with J gene TRBJ2-7; D perhaps matches TRBD1 (5 bases). The CDR3 is made up of 15 amino acids. The V end was cut by 3 bases, the J end by 0 bases, with 12 bases between. Germline-derived CDR1 and CDR2 are KGHSH and LQKENI. This CDR3 is CASSPRARGSYEQYF. CDR3 DNA sequence: TGTGCCAGCTCACCCAGGGCAAGAGGCTCCTACGAGCAGTACTTC.

The CDR3 nucleotides read TGTGCCAGCAGCTTGACCGGGATGGGAAACACCATATATTTT. Protein: CASSLTGMGNTIYF. The chain links TRBV5-6 to TRBJ1-3; D gene unclear. Looked up from germline, CDR1 is SGHDT and CDR2 is YYEEEE. Trimming removed 1 base from V and 4 bases from J, with 9 bases in between. The CDR3 covers 14 residues.

The chain couples TRBV5-1 to TRBJ2-7, with TRBD1 as a possible D gene (5 bases). This CDR3 has 15 residues. The V end was cut by 0 bases, the J end by 5 bases, with 15 bases between. From germline, CDR1 is SGHRS and CDR2 YFSETQ. This CDR3 is CASSLAPPQGNEQYF. CDR3 coding DNA: TGCGCCAGCAGCTTGGCGCCCCCTCAGGGCAACGAGCAGTACTTC.